This T cell receptor beta chain originates from a study of T cells after yellow fever vaccination. In TCRdb, the 5' RACE reads were re-called with MiXCR into one record per CDR3 protein. The table includes under 300,000 distinct CDR3 sequences, 10% to 15% detected once. In this sample, this clonotype turned up a few times. Here the sequenced sample was CD4+ T cells sorted from PBMCs, taken 45 days after the yellow fever booster vaccination. The source is a man younger than 40 who received the YFV17D yellow fever vaccine.

The CDR3 bases are TGTGCCAGCAGCTTGCCAGGGGCCACTGAAGCTTTCTTT. This encodes CASSLPGATEAFF. The chain recombines TRBV5-4 with TRBJ1-1; maybe TRBD1 (6 bases). Trimming took off 1 base at V and 4 bases at J, with 8 bases between the two ends. This CDR3 spans 13 amino acids. Germline assignment: CDR1 SGHNT and CDR2 YYREEE (reference sequence).